This section outlines one T cell receptor beta chain sequence together with its context. The antigen is undetermined. These data come from a study of cytomegalovirus exposure and HLA in healthy donors. Study-level results: In an earlier analysis, in about 530 donors, most V segments appeared productive either ~90% or ~30% of the time. A later analysis found most CMV-associated TCR beta chains apparently HLA-restricted.

V lost 4 bases and J lost 7; bases outside the gene matches: 15. CDR1 and CDR2 (germline): SGDLS, YYNGEE. CDR3 length: 17 amino acids. The PCR ran on 60 Vbeta and 13 Jbeta primers. The method was immunoSEQ multiplex PCR; TCRdb's version includes in-frame clones alone and lacks a portion of them. The table has approximately 160,000 clones, roughly 74% seen once; the top ten hold 4% to 5.5%. The sequenced sample consisted of PBMCs. The chain couples TRBV9 to TRBJ2-1; TRBD2 aligns across 9 bases. This receptor was obtained from a male donor in good health and CMV-seronegative. CDR3 sequence reads: CASSRSFIAGEGNEQFF. The DNA for the CDR3 is TGTGCCAGCAGCCGATCTTTCATAGCGGGAGAGGGGAATGAGCAGTTCTTC.